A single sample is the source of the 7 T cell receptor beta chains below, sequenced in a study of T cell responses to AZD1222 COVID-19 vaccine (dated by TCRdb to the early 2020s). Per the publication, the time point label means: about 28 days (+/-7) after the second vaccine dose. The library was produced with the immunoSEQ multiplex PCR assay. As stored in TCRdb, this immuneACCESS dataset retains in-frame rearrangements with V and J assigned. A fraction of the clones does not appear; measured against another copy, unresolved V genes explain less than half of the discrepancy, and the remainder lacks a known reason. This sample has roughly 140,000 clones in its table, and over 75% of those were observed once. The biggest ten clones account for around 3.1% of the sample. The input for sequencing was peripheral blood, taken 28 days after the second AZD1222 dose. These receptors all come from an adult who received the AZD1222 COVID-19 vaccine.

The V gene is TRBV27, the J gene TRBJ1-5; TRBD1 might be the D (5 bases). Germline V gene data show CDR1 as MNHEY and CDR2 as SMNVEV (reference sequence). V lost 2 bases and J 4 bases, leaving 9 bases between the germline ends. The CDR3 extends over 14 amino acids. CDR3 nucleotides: TGTGCCAGCAGTTTAAGGGGACTGAATCAGCCCCAGCATTTT. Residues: CASSLRGLNQPQHF.

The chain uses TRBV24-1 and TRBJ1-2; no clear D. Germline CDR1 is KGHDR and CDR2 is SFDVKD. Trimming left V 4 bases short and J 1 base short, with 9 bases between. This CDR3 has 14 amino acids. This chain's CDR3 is CATSDPKINYGYTF. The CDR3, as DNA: TGTGCCACCAGTGACCCCAAGATTAACTATGGCTACACCTTC.

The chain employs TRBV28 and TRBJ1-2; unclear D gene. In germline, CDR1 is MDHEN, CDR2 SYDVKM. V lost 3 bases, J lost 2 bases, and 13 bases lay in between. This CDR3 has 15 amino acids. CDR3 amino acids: CASSLGRARNYGYTF. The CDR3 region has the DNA TGTGCCAGCAGTTTGGGTAGGGCGAGGAACTATGGCTACACCTTC.

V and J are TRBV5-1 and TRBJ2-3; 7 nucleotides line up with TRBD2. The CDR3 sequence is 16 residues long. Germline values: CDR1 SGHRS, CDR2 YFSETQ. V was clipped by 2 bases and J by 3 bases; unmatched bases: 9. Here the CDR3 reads CASSFSGGGLTDTQYF. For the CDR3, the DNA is TGCGCCAGCAGCTTCTCTGGGGGAGGGCTTACAGATACGCAGTATTTT. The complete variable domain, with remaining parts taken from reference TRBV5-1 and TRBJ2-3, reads KAGVTQTPRYLIKTRGQQVTLSCSPISGHRSVSWYQQTPGQGLQFLFEYFSETQRNKGNFPGRFSGRQFSNSRSEMNVSTLELGDSALYLCASSFSGGGLTDTQYFGPGTRLTVL.

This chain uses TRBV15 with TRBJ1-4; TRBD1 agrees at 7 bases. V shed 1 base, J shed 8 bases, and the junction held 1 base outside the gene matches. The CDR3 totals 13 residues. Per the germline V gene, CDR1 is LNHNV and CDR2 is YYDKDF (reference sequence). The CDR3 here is CATSRVDREKLFF. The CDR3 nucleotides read TGTGCCACCAGCAGAGTGGACAGGGAAAAACTGTTTTTT. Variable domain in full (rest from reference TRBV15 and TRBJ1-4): DAMVIQNPRYQVTQFGKPVTLSCSQTLNHNVMYWYQQKSSQAPKLLFHYYDKDFNNEADTPDNFQSRRPNTSFCFLDIRSPGLGDTAMYLCATSRVDREKLFFGSGTQLSVL.

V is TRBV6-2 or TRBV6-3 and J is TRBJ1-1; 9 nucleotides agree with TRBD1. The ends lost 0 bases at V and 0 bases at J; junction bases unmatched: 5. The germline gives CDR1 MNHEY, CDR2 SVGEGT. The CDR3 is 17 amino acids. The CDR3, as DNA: TGTGCCAGCAGTTACTCGAGGGACAGGGTCATGAACACTGAAGCTTTCTTT. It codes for CASSYSRDRVMNTEAFF.

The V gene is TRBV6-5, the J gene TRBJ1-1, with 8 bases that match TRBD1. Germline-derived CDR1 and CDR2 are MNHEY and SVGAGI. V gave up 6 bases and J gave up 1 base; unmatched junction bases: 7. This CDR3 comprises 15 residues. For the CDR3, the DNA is TGTGCCAGCAGGAATAACAGGGGGAAGAACACTGAAGCTTTCTTT. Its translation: CASRNNRGKNTEAFF.